This T cell receptor beta chain stems from a study of cytomegalovirus exposure and HLA in healthy donors. Findings and caveats of the study: In vitro checks showed that a few CMV-associated chains really do target CMV antigens.

The PCR contained 60 Vbeta and 13 Jbeta primers. This table comes from immunoSEQ multiplex PCR, and its TCRdb copy is limited to in-frame clones, with some not included. The sample gives roughly 150,000 clones, roughly 80% of which show up once; around 2.3% is in the top ten. Regarding this clone: The target antigen is unknown. An end of the junction differs from the germline gene, which may be a read error.

Source material: PBMCs. The clonotype was recovered from a male donor in good health and CMV-seronegative.

Here the CDR3 reads CASSPGGLNTEELFF. CDR3 bases: TGCGCCAGCAGTCCAGGGGGCCTGAACACCGAGGAGCTGTTTTTT. The chain has TRBV10-1 and TRBJ2-2; TRBD1 agrees at 8 bases. Germline lookup yields CDR1 WNHNN and CDR2 SYGVQD (reference sequence). The CDR3 has 15 residues.